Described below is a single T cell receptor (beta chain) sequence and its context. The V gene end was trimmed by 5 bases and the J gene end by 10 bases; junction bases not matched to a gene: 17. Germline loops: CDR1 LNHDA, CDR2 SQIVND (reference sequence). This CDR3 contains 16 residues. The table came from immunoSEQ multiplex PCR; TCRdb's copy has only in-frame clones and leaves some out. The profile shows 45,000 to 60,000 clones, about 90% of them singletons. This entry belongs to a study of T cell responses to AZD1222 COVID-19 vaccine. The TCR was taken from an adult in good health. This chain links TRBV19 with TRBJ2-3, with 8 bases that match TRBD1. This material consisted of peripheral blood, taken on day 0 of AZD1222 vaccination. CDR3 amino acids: CASSFDSGTGLGAQYF. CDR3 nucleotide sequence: TGTGCCAGTAGTTTCGACTCCGGGACAGGACTCGGAGCGCAGTATTTT. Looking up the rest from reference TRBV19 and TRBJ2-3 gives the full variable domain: DGGITQSPKYLFRKEGQNVTLSCEQNLNHDAMYWYRQDPGQGLRLIYYSQIVNDFQKGDIAEGYSVSREKKESFPLTVTSAQKNPTAFYLCASSFDSGTGLGAQYFGPGTRLTVL.